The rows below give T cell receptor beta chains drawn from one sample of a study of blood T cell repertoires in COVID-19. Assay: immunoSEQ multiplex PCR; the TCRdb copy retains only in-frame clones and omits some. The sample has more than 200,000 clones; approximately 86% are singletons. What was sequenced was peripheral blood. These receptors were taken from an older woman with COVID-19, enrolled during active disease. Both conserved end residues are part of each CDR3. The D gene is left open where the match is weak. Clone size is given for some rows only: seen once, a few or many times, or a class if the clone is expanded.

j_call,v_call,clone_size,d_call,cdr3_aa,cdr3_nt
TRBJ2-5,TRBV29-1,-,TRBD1,CSVGGGGQPETQYF,TGCAGCGTTGGAGGGGGCGGGCAGCCAGAGACCCAGTACTTC
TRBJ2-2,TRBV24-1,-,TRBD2,CATKVAGDTGELFF,TGTGCCACCAAGGTAGCGGGAGACACCGGGGAGCTGTTTTTT
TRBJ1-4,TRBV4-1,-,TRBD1,CASSQWQGGSEKLFF,TGCGCCAGCAGCCAATGGCAGGGGGGAAGTGAAAAACTGTTTTTT
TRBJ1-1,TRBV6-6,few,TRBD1,CASSYQRGQGDTEAFF,TGTGCCAGCAGTTACCAGAGGGGACAGGGAGACACTGAAGCTTTCTTT
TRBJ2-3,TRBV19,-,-,CASSGTGEPTDTQYF,TGTGCCAGTAGTGGGACGGGAGAGCCCACAGATACGCAGTATTTT
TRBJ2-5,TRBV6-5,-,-,CASSPPGGAQETQYF,TGTGCCAGCAGCCCCCCCGGAGGCGCACAAGAGACCCAGTACTTC
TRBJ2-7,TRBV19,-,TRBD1,CASSIGTGAGTYEQYF,TGTGCCAGTAGTATCGGGACAGGGGCCGGTACCTACGAGCAGTACTTC
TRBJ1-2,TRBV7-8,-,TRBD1,CASSPQGYHGYTF,TGTGCCAGCAGTCCACAGGGGTACCATGGCTACACCTTC
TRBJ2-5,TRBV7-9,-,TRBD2,CASSLSAGGETQYF,TGTGCCAGCAGCCTATCAGCGGGAGGGGAGACCCAGTACTTC
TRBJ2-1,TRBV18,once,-,CASSPEIRQISYNEQFF,TGTGCCAGCTCACCCGAAATCCGACAGATCTCCTACAATGAGCAGTTCTTC
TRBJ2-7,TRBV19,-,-,CASSLRGGPSYEQYF,TGTGCCAGTAGTCTGAGAGGGGGTCCGTCCTACGAGCAGTACTTC
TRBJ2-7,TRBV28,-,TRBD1,CASKRFSGTEASYEQYF,TGTGCCAGCAAGCGTTTCTCCGGGACAGAGGCTTCCTACGAGCAGTACTTC
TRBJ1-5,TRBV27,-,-,CASKTWTDNQPQHF,TGTGCCAGCAAAACATGGACAGACAATCAGCCCCAGCATTTT
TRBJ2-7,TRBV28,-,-,CASSLRGIGRSGAEQYF,TGTGCCAGCAGTTTACGGGGTATAGGGCGGAGCGGTGCTGAGCAGTACTTC
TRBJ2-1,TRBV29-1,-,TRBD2,CSVGLANNEQFF,TGCAGCGTTGGACTAGCGAACAATGAGCAGTTCTTC
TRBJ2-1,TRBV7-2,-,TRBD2,CASTAWGLAPYNEQFF,TGTGCCAGCACCGCATGGGGACTAGCGCCGTACAATGAGCAGTTCTTC
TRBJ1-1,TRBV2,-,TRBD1,CASRTGVWTEAFF,TGTGCCAGCAGAACAGGGGTTTGGACTGAAGCTTTCTTT
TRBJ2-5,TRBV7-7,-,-,CASSLGQGSHQETQYF,TGTGCCAGCAGCTTAGGGCAGGGGAGCCATCAAGAGACCCAGTACTTC
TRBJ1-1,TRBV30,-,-,CAWSPGRNTEAFF,TGTGCCTGGAGTCCGGGTCGGAACACTGAAGCTTTCTTT
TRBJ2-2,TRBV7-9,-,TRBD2,CASSLLVTSGSRELFF,TGTGCCAGCAGCTTATTAGTCACTAGCGGGAGCCGGGAGCTGTTTTTT
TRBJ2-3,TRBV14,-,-,CASSQDQGRTDTQYF,TGTGCCAGCAGCCAAGATCAGGGAAGGACAGATACGCAGTATTTT
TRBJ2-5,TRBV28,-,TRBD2,CASSRGGIQETQYF,TGTGCCAGCAGCCGGGGGGGAATCCAAGAGACCCAGTACTTC